The 5 T cell receptor beta chains listed next were all sequenced from one sample in a study of blood T cell repertoires in COVID-19. Generated by immunoSEQ multiplex PCR, the TCRdb table keeps only in-frame clones and is missing some. The sample carries fewer than 450,000 clones, almost 90% recorded once. The sequenced material came from peripheral blood. The source is a woman between 70 and 85 years old with COVID-19, enrolled during active disease.

This chain links TRBV27 with TRBJ1-1; possible D gene TRBD1, 5 bases. The V gene lost 4 bases and the J gene lost 4 bases, with 10 bases spanning the gap. The CDR3 has 13 residues. Germline V gives CDR1 MNHEY, CDR2 SMNVEV (reference sequence). This chain's CDR3 is CASSWRGTTEAFF. In DNA form, the CDR3 reads TGTGCCAGCAGTTGGCGGGGGACCACTGAAGCTTTCTTT.

The CDR3 nucleotides are TGTGCCAGCAGTGAAGGGGGGAGGGACACCTTC. Translation: CASSEGGRDTF. V gene TRBV2 combines with J gene TRBJ1-2, with a weak D call TRBD1 (5 bases). Germline CDR1 reads SNHLY; CDR2 reads FYNNEI. Trimming left V 1 base short and J 12 bases short, with 9 bases between. The CDR3 sequence is 11 residues long.

This sequence joins TRBV2 and TRBJ2-7; D is unresolved. CDR1 is SNHLY and CDR2 is FYNNEI in the germline V gene. Trimming removed 4 bases from V and 2 bases from J, with 9 bases in between. This CDR3 is 13 amino acids long. For the CDR3, the DNA is TGTGCCAGCAGTGCTGAAGAGACCTACGAGCAGTACTTC. Its translation: CASSAEETYEQYF.

The chain joins TRBV4-2 to TRBJ1-6; D uncertain. The germline gives CDR1 LGHNA, CDR2 YNFKEQ. The CDR3 is 19 amino acids. Deletions cut 0 bases from V and 0 bases from J, with 15 bases between. The CDR3 region is CASSQEKAGSLSYNSPLHF. CDR3 nucleotides: TGTGCCAGCAGCCAAGAAAAAGCAGGCAGCCTCTCCTATAATTCACCCCTCCACTTT.

This chain uses TRBV6-5 with TRBJ1-1, with unresolved D. Trimming cost V 2 bases and J 9 bases, with 19 bases left between them. Germline values: CDR1 MNHEY, CDR2 SVGAGI. The CDR3 is 15 amino acids. CDR3 coding DNA: TGTGCCAGCAGTTACGATTCCTCTTCGGGAGGGAAAGCTTTCTTT. Protein: CASSYDSSSGGKAFF.